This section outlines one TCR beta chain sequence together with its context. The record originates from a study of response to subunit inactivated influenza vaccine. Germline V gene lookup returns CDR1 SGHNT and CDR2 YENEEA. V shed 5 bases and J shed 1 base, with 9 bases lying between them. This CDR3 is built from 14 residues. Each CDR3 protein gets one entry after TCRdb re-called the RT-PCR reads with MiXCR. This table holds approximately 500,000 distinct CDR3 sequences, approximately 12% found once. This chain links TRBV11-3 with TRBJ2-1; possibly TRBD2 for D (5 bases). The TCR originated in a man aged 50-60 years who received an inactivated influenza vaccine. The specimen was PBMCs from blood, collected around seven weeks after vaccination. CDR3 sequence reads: CASSARRSYNEQFF. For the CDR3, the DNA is TGTGCCAGCAGCGCCCGGAGGTCCTACAATGAGCAGTTCTTC. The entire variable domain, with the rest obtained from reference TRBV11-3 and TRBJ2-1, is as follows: EAGVVQSPRYKIIEKKQPVAFWCNPISGHNTLYWYLQNLGQGPELLIRYENEEAVDDSQLPKDRFSAERLKGVDSTLKIQPAELGDSAVYLCASSARRSYNEQFFGPGTRLTVL.